This T cell receptor beta chain was captured by sequencing in a study of blood T cells in healthy people across ages (dated by TCRdb to between 2014 and 2017). The study in broad terms: In model experiments, roughly one uniquely barcoded TCR beta cDNA molecule per two T cells was captured by template switching. Age-related changes in TCR beta repertoire diversity were measured in the study by deep sequencing normalized with unique cDNA molecular identifiers. Four age groups were formed from the donors: young (average 16 years), middle-aged (just under 40), aged (about 62) and long-lived (82). Using the same blood draw, the study looked at two additional independent replicas of 1 million unique cDNA reads for two donors, one aged 18 to 29 and the other aged 80 or older. To avoid experimental bias, donors of different ages were spread randomly across the sequencing lanes.

Concerning this clonotype itself: Which antigen it targets is not known. Nothing much larger sits one base from this clone, and base qualities are not available.

Points the paper makes about the study in general: Observed TCR beta diversity per million T cells fell roughly linearly with age, and a significant reduction was already apparent by age approximately 41. Bulk unsorted PBMC profiling prevented conclusive comparison of naive and antigen-experienced compartments. Total diversity estimates from one million sequenced T cells were considered lower bounds and underestimates. There was a strong correlation between observed TCR beta diversity and the percentage of naive T cells measured by flow cytometry. Donor CMV infection status was unknown, potentially confounding age-related changes in expanded clonotypes. Compared with the aged group, the long-lived group had more naive CD4+ T cells, fewer expanded clones and increased TCR diversity, a pattern suggesting age selection.

Donors were approximately 42 systemically healthy Caucasian individuals from Russia aged roughly 6 to 90 years. Each donor gave ten milliliters of peripheral blood, drawn into EDTA-treated Vacutainer tubes. Ficoll-Paque density-gradient centrifugation was used to isolate PBMCs, with at least 7 million per sample. Total RNA, at least 6 micrograms per sample, was extracted from PBMCs with Trizol reagent. Naive CD45RAhigh/CD27high T cell percentages were measured by flow cytometry on a PBMC aliquot from every donor. CDR3 length: 13 amino acids, cysteine to phenylalanine. Only the CDR3 DNA is retained, 39 bases long and in frame from the first base. CDR1 and CDR2 are read off the germline V gene as MRHNA and SNTAGT. Trimming takes 6 bases from V and 9 bases from J, and the germline ends sit 15 bases apart. Libraries were built with 5' RACE. These reads were obtained on an Illumina HiSeq 2500. A second PCR of roughly 6 to 11 cycles was performed with a sample-barcoded 5' primer and a J-beta primer mix. A template-switch 5' adaptor carrying 12 random nucleotides introduced a unique molecular identifier onto each TCR beta cDNA molecule. Each sample yielded at least 3 million CDR3-containing paired-end reads. First-strand cDNA was synthesized from all RNA with the Mint cDNA synthesis kit, primed by a TRBC-specific oligonucleotide. Following uracil-DNA glycosylase treatment, all cDNA underwent a first 18-cycle PCR with the universal primers M1SS and BC2_uni_R. The authors processed their data as follows. Each sample was normalized by randomly selecting 1 million high-quality reads, each carrying a distinct molecular identifier. Reads sharing molecular identifiers were discarded rather than binned into consensus sequences. MiTCR, set to a Q25 quality threshold and the strictest error-elimination algorithm, was used for CDR3 identification, clonotype clustering and error correction. Lower-bound total TCR beta diversity was estimated with a nonparametric unseen species model using Euler transformation. In TCRdb, the public reads were trimmed at Q25 with fastp and aligned with MiXCR, with productive beta chains retained. Under each unique CDR3 protein, matching rows form one entry showing the most common genes and DNA. It is TCRdb's table, rather than the study itself, that gives the V and J calls and clone size. This sample gives around 990,000 distinct CDR3 sequences in total; about two fifths of them show up just once. In total, the top ten clones hold around 13% of the sample.

The sequence was obtained from a young man in good health. Sample: blood. The chain employs TRBV6-4 and TRBJ2-1; the D gene lacks a confident call. The DNA sequence follows: TGTGCCAGCAGCCCTTTAGAGAACAGTGAGCAGTTCTTC. It is translated as CASSPLENSEQFF.